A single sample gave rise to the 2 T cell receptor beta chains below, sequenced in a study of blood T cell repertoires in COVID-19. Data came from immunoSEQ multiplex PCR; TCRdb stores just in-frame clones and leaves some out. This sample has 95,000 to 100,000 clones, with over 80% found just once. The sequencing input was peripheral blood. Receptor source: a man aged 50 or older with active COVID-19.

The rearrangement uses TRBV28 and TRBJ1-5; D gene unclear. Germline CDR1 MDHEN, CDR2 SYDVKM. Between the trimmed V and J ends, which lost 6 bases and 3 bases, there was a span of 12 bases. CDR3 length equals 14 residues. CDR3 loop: CASSPPGPNQPQHF. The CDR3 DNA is TGTGCCAGCAGCCCCCCAGGCCCCAATCAGCCCCAGCATTTT. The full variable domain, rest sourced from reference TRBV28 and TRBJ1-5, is DVKVTQSSRYLVKRTGEKVFLECVQDMDHENMFWYRQDPGLGLRLIYFSYDVKMKEKGDIPEGYSVSREKKERFSLILESASTNQTSMYLCASSPPGPNQPQHFGDGTRLSIL.

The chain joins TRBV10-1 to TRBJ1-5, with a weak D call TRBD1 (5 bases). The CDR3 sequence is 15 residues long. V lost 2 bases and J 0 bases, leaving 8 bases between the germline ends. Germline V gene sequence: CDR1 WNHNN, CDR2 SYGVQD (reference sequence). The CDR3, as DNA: TGCGCCAGCAGTGAGGGCAGGGCTAGCAATCAGCCCCAGCATTTT. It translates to CASSEGRASNQPQHF.